This paragraph reports one T cell receptor (beta chain). Its target is not known. The sample originates from a study of post-analysis software for immune sequencing data. Presence of unique molecular identifiers characterized the TCR beta cDNA libraries. TCRdb re-called the PCR reads with MiXCR, one entry per CDR3 protein. The sample has about 500,000 distinct CDR3 sequences; approximately 46% are singletons. General study results and limits: With TRBV5-6, TRBV5-1 and TRBV20-1 included, about five TRBV segments were more frequent in patients than in controls.

This CDR3 has 14 residues. Between the trimmed V and J ends, which lost 6 bases and 5 bases, there was a span of 16 bases. This TCR was recovered from a girl aged 5 to 17 with multiple sclerosis. The V gene is TRBV12-3 or TRBV12-4, the J gene TRBJ1-2, with a weak D call TRBD1 (5 bases). The material sequenced was blood. DNA for the CDR3: TGTGCCAGCAGCGGGGGGGGGAGGAATTATGGCTACACCTTC. The encoded protein is CASSGGGRNYGYTF.